Below, 14 T cell receptor beta chains from the same sample are listed, as sequenced in a study of neurological immune-mediated disorders. From the 5' RACE reads, TCRdb called clonotypes with MiXCR, one entry per CDR3 protein. Of approximately 100,000 distinct CDR3 sequences listed, 3.5% to 4% are singletons. Sequencing was carried out using PBMCs. Receptors were obtained from a woman younger than 35 with multiple sclerosis.

This clonotype was seen repeatedly, ten times or more. The chain has TRBV20-1 and TRBJ2-7; 7 bases fit TRBD2. Germline V gene data show CDR1 as DFQATT and CDR2 as SNEGSKA (reference sequence). This CDR3 has 14 residues. With V trimmed by 3 bases and J by 0 bases, 5 bases remained unmatched. This chain's CDR3 is CSASGGYPSYEQYF. The CDR3 region has the DNA TGCAGTGCTAGCGGGGGGTACCCCTCCTACGAGCAGTACTTC.

This clonotype has ten or more counts. The chain carries TRBV7-9 and TRBJ2-7; D is ambiguous. Germline loops: CDR1 SEHNR, CDR2 FQNEAQ (reference sequence). There are 13 residues in the CDR3. Trimming removed 2 bases at V and 4 bases at J, with 9 bases between. The CDR3 DNA follows: TGTGCCAGCAGCTTAAGTTCCAGATACGAGCAGTACTTC. Translated, it gives CASSLSSRYEQYF.

The table lists this clonotype with many counts. This chain joins TRBV12-3 or TRBV12-4 and TRBJ2-5; 7 bases agree with TRBD1. The V segment lost 6 bases and the J segment 5 bases; nucleotides outside the gene matches: 9. The CDR3 runs 14 residues. In nucleotides, the CDR3 is TGTGCCAGCAGGCCGACAGGGTCAGGGGAGACCCAGTACTTC. Its protein product is CASRPTGSGETQYF.

This clonotype showed up many times. V is TRBV5-1 and J is TRBJ2-1, with D possibly being TRBD1 or TRBD2 (6 bases each). Germline CDR1 and CDR2: SGHRS and YFSETQ. The ends were cut back, 0 bases at V and 9 bases at J, with 16 bases in the middle. The CDR3 length is 15 residues. The CDR3 sequence: CASSLVQGGVGEQFF. The CDR3 DNA sequence: TGCGCCAGCAGCTTGGTACAGGGAGGAGTGGGTGAGCAGTTCTTC.

This clonotype was seen repeatedly, ten times or more. V is TRBV20-1 and J is TRBJ2-2; D may be TRBD1 or TRBD2 (6 bases each). The germline CDR1 and CDR2 sequences are DFQATT and SNEGSKA (reference sequence). V shed 2 bases and J shed 2 bases, with 12 bases lying between them. CDR3 size: 15 residues. In DNA, the CDR3 is TGCAGTGCTAGACCCGGGGGCCTAAACACCGGGGAGCTGTTTTTT. Its protein is CSARPGGLNTGELFF.

This clonotype was recorded at least ten times. The chain uses TRBV5-1 and TRBJ2-1, with 7 bases aligning to TRBD1. The CDR3 has 16 amino acids. Germline V gene sequence: CDR1 SGHRS, CDR2 YFSETQ. Losses at the gene ends were 0 bases for V and 7 bases for J; bases not matched to a gene: 10. CDR3: CASSLALGGNGNEQFF. The CDR3 DNA is TGCGCCAGCAGCTTGGCCTTAGGGGGCAATGGAAATGAGCAGTTCTTC.

In its sample, this clonotype was seen many times. The chain is built from TRBV11-2 and TRBJ2-1; TRBD2 matches at 9 bases. CDR1 and CDR2 from the germline V gene are SGHAT and FQNNGV. The V and J ends lost 1 base and 2 bases, in that order; junction bases with no gene match: 6. The CDR3 loop spans 17 amino acids. CDR3 nucleotide sequence: TGTGCCAGCAGCTTAGGAGGGCTAGCGGGACCCTACAATGAGCAGTTCTTC. Translation: CASSLGGLAGPYNEQFF.

This clonotype appeared many times. The rearrangement uses TRBV7-2 and TRBJ1-3, with TRBD1 identical over 7 bases. Unmatched junction bases numbered 6, after V lost 6 bases and J lost 4 bases. The CDR3 extends over 14 amino acids. The V gene's germline CDR1 is SGHTA and CDR2 FQGNSA. The CDR3 nucleotides are TGTGCCAGCAGGCCTGGGGACAGCGGAAACACCATATATTTT. Encoded protein: CASRPGDSGNTIYF.

Comments on this clonotype: The junction and the germline gene differ at one end; a read error may be behind it. The chain recombines TRBV12-3 or TRBV12-4 with TRBJ2-3, with D perhaps assigned TRBD1 or TRBD2 (6 bases each). The CDR3 contains 15 residues. The CDR3 protein is CASSLVGGGSDSQYF. The CDR3 coding sequence is TGTGCCAGTTCCCTAGTGGGGGGCGGATCAGATTCGCAGTATTTT.

This clonotype was counted many times. This chain uses TRBV5-6 with TRBJ2-5; unclear D gene. V shed 1 base and J shed 0 bases, with 10 bases lying between them. The germline CDR1 and CDR2 sequences are SGHDT and YYEEEE. The CDR3 totals 15 residues. The CDR3 DNA is TGTGCCAGCAGCTTGTGGCAGGCGTACCAAGAGACCCAGTACTTC. Its protein is CASSLWQAYQETQYF.

This clonotype was picked up many times. This sequence joins TRBV7-2 and TRBJ2-7; possible D gene TRBD1, 5 bases. The germline CDR1 and CDR2 sequences are SGHTA and FQGNSA. There are 13 residues in the CDR3. Trimming removed 5 bases from V and 4 bases from J, with 12 bases in between. CDR3 sequence (DNA): TGTGCCAGCAGCAATGGACACAATTACGAGCAGTACTTC. Its protein product is CASSNGHNYEQYF.

This clonotype was found many times. The chain has TRBV20-1 and TRBJ1-1; the D gene is possibly TRBD1 (6 bases). Germline CDR1 reads DFQATT; CDR2 reads SNEGSKA (reference sequence). The CDR3 is 13 amino acids. V gave up 0 bases and J gave up 7 bases, with 12 bases separating them. The CDR3 region has the DNA TGCAGTGCTAGAGAGGGGGGCGGGGGTGAAGCTTTCTTT. Translated, it gives CSAREGGGGEAFF.

In this sample, this clonotype turned up many times. This sequence joins TRBV20-1 and TRBJ2-1; 7 bases map to TRBD1. The CDR3 runs to 14 residues. Germline trimming cut 6 bases from V and 2 bases from J; bases unmatched to any gene: 7. Germline V gene sequence: CDR1 DFQATT, CDR2 SNEGSKA (reference sequence). CDR3 residues: CSAPTGHPYNEQFF. The CDR3 nucleotides are TGCAGTGCACCGACAGGGCACCCCTACAATGAGCAGTTCTTC.

This clonotype was observed at least ten times. The J gene is TRBJ2-5, the V gene TRBV7-2; D may be TRBD2 (6 bases). The germline V and J ends were trimmed by 2 bases and 5 bases, with 15 bases remaining between them. The germline CDR1 and CDR2 sequences are SGHTA and FQGNSA. The CDR3 loop spans 15 amino acids. The CDR3 sequence: CASSLIGAGWETQYF. In DNA, the CDR3 is TGTGCCAGCAGCTTAATCGGGGCGGGGTGGGAGACCCAGTACTTC.